The 31 T cell receptor beta chains reported below all come from one sample, sequenced in a study of vaccination and CD4 T cells after COVID-19. Treatment denoted: approximately 9-day PBMC culture with coronavirus spike peptide pools or control peptides (ViraFEST assay). These TCRs' antigens remain unknown. Researchers used the Oncomine TCR Beta short-read assay to sequence DNA from cultured CD4+ T cells. Via MiXCR, TCRdb re-called the PCR reads, giving one row per CDR3 protein. Altogether 20,000 to 30,000 distinct CDR3 sequences are present, less than 65% being singletons, with the ten largest covering 4.5% to 5%. The sequencing sample was made of CD4+ T cells from blood, cultured in vitro. The origin of the receptors is a human donor who had recovered from COVID-19.

The V and J genes are TRBV24-1 and TRBJ2-2; TRBD1 matches at 10 bases. J lost 6 bases, V lost 4 bases, and 7 bases had no gene match. Germline V gene data show CDR1 as KGHDR and CDR2 as SFDVKD. The CDR3 is 16 amino acids. This CDR3 is CATSELTGTGAGELFF. CDR3 DNA sequence: TGTGCCACCAGTGAGCTAACCGGGACAGGGGCCGGGGAGCTGTTTTTT.

The chain combines TRBV11-2 with TRBJ2-7; D gene uncertain. CDR1 and CDR2 (germline): SGHAT, FQNNGV. CDR3 length: 14 residues. The ends were cut back, 2 bases at V and 0 bases at J, with 8 bases in the middle. In DNA, the CDR3 is TGTGCCAGCAGCTTATACGCTAGCTCCTACGAGCAGTACTTC. Protein sequence: CASSLYASSYEQYF. The full variable domain, with the rest looked up from reference TRBV11-2 and TRBJ2-7, is EAGVAQSPRYKIIEKRQSVAFWCNPISGHATLYWYQQILGQGPKLLIQFQNNGVVDDSQLPKDRFSAERLKGVDSTLKIQPAKLEDSAVYLCASSLYASSYEQYFGPGTRLTVT.

The chain joins TRBV6-2 or TRBV6-3 to TRBJ2-3; unclear D gene. The V gene lost 3 bases and the J gene lost 0 bases, with 19 bases spanning the gap. Germline V lookup: CDR1 MNHEY, CDR2 SVGEGT. This CDR3 region has 18 residues. CDR3 DNA sequence: TGTGCCAGCAGTTATCCCCTTCATCGCGGACCTAGCACAGATACGCAGTATTTT. Translation gives CASSYPLHRGPSTDTQYF.

This clonotype occurred a few times. The chain uses TRBV25-1 and TRBJ1-1; D unclear. The CDR3 runs to 14 residues. Trimming took off 0 bases at V and 1 base at J, with 6 bases between the two ends. Germline CDR1 is MGHDK and CDR2 is SYGVNS. The chain's CDR3 is CASSEYPTNTEAFF. CDR3 nucleotides: TGTGCCAGCAGTGAATATCCCACGAACACTGAAGCTTTCTTT.

This chain uses TRBV15 with TRBJ1-4; 10 nucleotides agree with TRBD1. Germline CDR1 LNHNV, CDR2 YYDKDF (reference sequence). CDR3 length: 13 amino acids. V lost 8 bases and J lost 8; bases outside the gene matches: 5. CDR3: CATSGQGREKLFF. The CDR3 bases are TGTGCCACCTCGGGACAGGGGCGCGAAAAACTGTTTTTT. Filled out from reference TRBV15 and TRBJ1-4, the complete variable domain reads DAMVIQNPRYQVTQFGKPVTLSCSQTLNHNVMYWYQQKSSQAPKLLFHYYDKDFNNEADTPDNFQSRRPNTSFCFLDIRSPGLGDTAMYLCATSGQGREKLFFGSGTQLSVL.

V is TRBV7-2 and J is TRBJ1-5, with D perhaps TRBD1 (6 bases). Germline V gene data show CDR1 as SGHTA and CDR2 as FQGNSA. This CDR3 contains 15 residues. The V end was cut by 5 bases, the J end by 1 base, with 12 bases between. The CDR3 nucleotides read TGTGCCAGCAGCCAGGGGACCTTAAGCAATCAGCCCCAGCATTTT. It specifies CASSQGTLSNQPQHF.

This clonotype is a singleton in its sample. The chain uses TRBV12-3 or TRBV12-4 and TRBJ2-5, with 9 nucleotides matching TRBD1. This CDR3 region has 14 residues. V trimming: 4 bases; J trimming: 9 bases; junction bases outside the gene matches: 9. CDR3 coding DNA: TGTGCCAGCAGTTGGGGGACAGGGCCTACGTCCCAGTACTTC. Amino acid sequence: CASSWGTGPTSQYF.

The chain links TRBV20-1 to TRBJ2-7, with TRBD2 matching over 9 bases. The CDR3 has 13 amino acids. Germline-derived CDR1 and CDR2 are DFQATT and SNEGSKA (reference sequence). The ends lost 6 bases at V and 2 bases at J; junction bases unmatched: 5. CDR3 nucleotides: TGCAGTGCACCCCCTAGCGGGACCTACGAGCAGTACTTC. Encoded protein: CSAPPSGTYEQYF.

V is TRBV27 and J is TRBJ2-1; D unclear. CDR3 size: 15 residues. V lost 5 bases to trimming and J lost 1 base, with 12 bases between them. Germline V gene lookup returns CDR1 MNHEY and CDR2 SMNVEV (reference sequence). CDR3 protein: CASSPRRNSYNEQFF. DNA of the CDR3: TGTGCCAGCAGTCCCCGGAGAAATTCCTACAATGAGCAGTTCTTC.

There are a few counts of this clonotype. The rearrangement uses TRBV24-1 and TRBJ2-7, with a weak D call TRBD2 (6 bases). V was trimmed by 2 bases and J by 2 bases, leaving 18 bases between them. Germline V CDR1 and CDR2: KGHDR, SFDVKD. The length of the CDR3 is 17 residues. The chain's CDR3 is CATSDSSRDAITYEQYF. CDR3 in DNA: TGTGCCACCAGTGATTCATCGCGGGACGCCATAACCTACGAGCAGTACTTC.

The CDR3 spells CASSLQGGLTEAFF. The CDR3 region has the DNA TGTGCCAGCAGCCTACAGGGGGGCCTCACTGAAGCTTTCTTT. This chain joins TRBV7-3 and TRBJ1-1; the match to TRBD1 covers 8 bases. Germline V gives CDR1 SGHTA, CDR2 FQGTGA. With V trimmed by 5 bases and J by 4 bases, 6 bases remained unmatched. The CDR3 covers 14 residues. Full variable domain (missing parts from reference TRBV7-3 and TRBJ1-1): GAGVSQTPSNKVTEKGKYVELRCDPISGHTALYWYRQSLGQGPEFLIYFQGTGAADDSGLPNDRFFAVRPEGSVSTLKIQRTERGDSAVYLCASSLQGGLTEAFFGQGTRLTVV.

The chain carries TRBV3-1 and TRBJ1-2, with no clear D. The CDR3 extends over 12 amino acids. Germline lookup yields CDR1 LGHDT and CDR2 YNNKEL (reference sequence). V lost 2 bases and J lost 11, with 12 bases in between. The CDR3 DNA sequence: TGTGCCAGCAGCCAAAACGGCAGAGGGTACACCTTC. This translates into CASSQNGRGYTF.

The rearrangement uses TRBV4-2 and TRBJ2-2; no clear D gene. Per the germline V gene, CDR1 is LGHNA and CDR2 is YNFKEQ. Trimming cost V 5 bases and J 0 bases, with 10 bases left between them. CDR3 size: 15 residues. CDR3 sequence: CASSAQRANTGELFF. In DNA form, the CDR3 reads TGTGCCAGCAGCGCCCAGCGAGCGAACACCGGGGAGCTGTTTTTT.

The chain uses TRBV20-1 and TRBJ2-3; tentative D call: TRBD2 (6 bases). V was clipped by 5 bases and J by 0 bases, with 12 bases between them. Germline CDR1 reads DFQATT; CDR2 reads SNEGSKA (reference sequence). This CDR3 comprises 14 residues. CDR3: CSARGNPSTDTQYF. CDR3 coding DNA: TGCAGTGCTCGGGGGAACCCAAGCACAGATACGCAGTATTTT.

V gene TRBV14 combines with J gene TRBJ2-1, with TRBD1 identical over 7 bases. Germline trimming cut 4 bases from V and 5 bases from J; bases unmatched to any gene: 8. The germline V gene encodes CDR1 SGHDN and CDR2 FVKESK. The CDR3 runs 15 residues. The CDR3 loop is CASSPTRQGNNEQFF. The CDR3 DNA follows: TGTGCCAGCAGCCCCACGCGACAGGGTAACAATGAGCAGTTCTTC.

This chain uses TRBV27 with TRBJ2-5, with D possibly TRBD2 on 5 matching bases. The CDR3 sequence is 14 residues long. Germline-derived CDR1 and CDR2 are MNHEY and SMNVEV (reference sequence). The ends were cut back, 2 bases at V and 2 bases at J, with 9 bases in the middle. The CDR3 region is CASSLTRVQETQYF. The CDR3 DNA reads as TGTGCCAGCAGTTTAACTAGGGTTCAAGAGACCCAGTACTTC.

The chain couples TRBV7-2 to TRBJ1-6, with D perhaps matching TRBD1 (5 bases). V was clipped by 1 base and J by 7 bases, with 11 bases between them. CDR1 SGHTA and CDR2 FQGNSA come from the germline V gene. The CDR3 runs to 15 residues. CDR3 in DNA: TGTGCCAGCAGCTTAGGGGGGGGGACGAATTCACCCCTCCACTTT. Translating gives CASSLGGGTNSPLHF.

The chain couples TRBV20-1 to TRBJ2-3, with D possibly being TRBD2 (7 bases). Germline-derived CDR1 and CDR2 are DFQATT and SNEGSKA (reference sequence). V lost 2 bases and J 2 bases, leaving 14 bases between the germline ends. This CDR3 region has 15 residues. The CDR3 sequence is CSARIQGRVTDTQYF. The CDR3 DNA reads as TGCAGTGCTAGAATTCAGGGGAGGGTCACAGATACGCAGTATTTT.

The chain employs TRBV10-3 and TRBJ1-2, with 10 bases fitting TRBD1. This CDR3 spans 13 amino acids. With 6 bases clipped from V and 3 bases from J, the junction kept 1 base outside the gene matches. Germline V gives CDR1 ENHRY, CDR2 SYGVKD. The CDR3 nucleotides are TGTGCCATCAGGGGGACAGGGGACTATGGCTACACCTTC. Translating gives CAIRGTGDYGYTF.

The V and J genes are TRBV20-1 and TRBJ2-3; perhaps TRBD2 as D (5 bases). Per germline, CDR1 DFQATT and CDR2 SNEGSKA (reference sequence). This CDR3 comprises 11 residues. V dropped 2 bases and J dropped 13 bases, with 13 bases sitting between them. In DNA, the CDR3 is TGCAGTGCTAGACTAGCCCGGAATAAGTATTTT. This gives the protein CSARLARNKYF.

The chain carries TRBV18 and TRBJ2-1, with a possible D match to TRBD1 (5 bases). V was clipped by 1 base and J by 2 bases, with 15 bases between them. Per the germline V gene, CDR1 is KGHSH and CDR2 is LQKENI. CDR3 length: 17 residues. The chain's CDR3 is CASSPHRGRPTYNEQFF. The CDR3, as DNA: TGTGCCAGCTCACCACATAGGGGCAGACCTACCTACAATGAGCAGTTCTTC.

V and J are TRBV28 and TRBJ2-1, with 10 nucleotides matching TRBD2. This CDR3 contains 14 residues. Germline V lookup: CDR1 MDHEN, CDR2 SYDVKM. V dropped 5 bases and J dropped 6; count of bases not matched to a gene: 4. The CDR3 spells CASSGTSESNEQFF. Written as DNA, the CDR3 is TGTGCCAGCAGTGGGACTAGCGAGTCCAATGAGCAGTTCTTC.

The chain joins TRBV6-1 to TRBJ1-2; no clear D. The germline V gene encodes CDR1 MNHNS and CDR2 SASEGT. V lost 7 bases, J lost 3 bases, and 15 bases lay in between. The CDR3 is 14 residues long. CDR3 sequence reads: CASKGAPADYGYTF. In DNA form, the CDR3 reads TGTGCCAGCAAAGGAGCTCCAGCTGACTATGGCTACACCTTC.

This sequence joins TRBV20-1 and TRBJ2-2, with 14 positions matching TRBD2. Germline V gives CDR1 DFQATT, CDR2 SNEGSKA (reference sequence). The CDR3 consists of 16 residues. V trimming: 4 bases; J trimming: 4 bases; junction bases outside the gene matches: 5. The CDR3 is CSAIGTSGRLTGELFF. Here the CDR3 DNA reads TGCAGTGCTATCGGGACTAGCGGGAGACTCACCGGGGAGCTGTTTTTT.

The table lists this clonotype with a few counts. The chain joins TRBV27 to TRBJ1-5; TRBD1 matches at 11 bases. Germline trimming cut 5 bases from V and 6 bases from J; bases unmatched to any gene: 6. Germline V CDR1 and CDR2: MNHEY, SMNVEV (reference sequence). The CDR3 has 15 residues. CDR3 sequence (DNA): TGTGCCAGCAGTGACCGGGACAGGGGGGGTCAGCCCCAGCATTTT. It codes for CASSDRDRGGQPQHF.

The chain employs TRBV12-5 and TRBJ2-5; perhaps D is TRBD1 or TRBD2 (6 bases each). V lost 2 bases to trimming and J lost 5 bases, with 18 bases between them. This CDR3 comprises 16 residues. The germline gives CDR1 LGHNT, CDR2 FRNRAP. The DNA of the CDR3 is TGTGCTAGTGGTTTGAGAAACAGGGATCGGGAGGAGACCCAGTACTTC. This encodes CASGLRNRDREETQYF.

For this clonotype: The conserved closing phenylalanine or tryptophan is absent in this CDR3, likely reflecting a read error. The chain is built from TRBV24-1 and TRBJ1-2; 10 bases map to TRBD1. CDR1 KGHDR and CDR2 SFDVKD come from the germline V gene. This CDR3 is 15 amino acids long. V was pared by 6 bases and J by 7 bases, with 10 bases of the junction left unmatched. CDR3 nucleotide sequence: TGTGCCACCAGTCACCGTCAGGACAGGGGGGGTGGCTACACCTCC. This gives the protein CATSHRQDRGGGYTS.

The chain combines TRBV20-1 with TRBJ2-7, with 7 bases identical to TRBD1. There are 15 residues in the CDR3. With 0 bases clipped from V and 1 base from J, the junction kept 6 bases outside the gene matches. Germline V CDR1 and CDR2: DFQATT, SNEGSKA (reference sequence). Here the CDR3 reads CSARDPQGVSYEQYF. The DNA for the CDR3 is TGCAGTGCTAGAGACCCCCAGGGGGTTTCCTACGAGCAGTACTTC.

This clonotype was recorded a few times. The CDR3 here is CATSVAFNSPLHF. The CDR3 nucleotides are TGTGCCACCAGCGTCGCCTTCAATTCACCCCTCCACTTT. This chain joins TRBV15 and TRBJ1-6; D is unresolved. Germline V gene sequence: CDR1 LNHNV, CDR2 YYDKDF (reference sequence). The CDR3 contains 13 residues. Trimming removed 5 bases at V and 7 bases at J, with 9 bases between.

The V call is TRBV28, the J call TRBJ2-7; tentative D call: TRBD2 (6 bases). V lost 4 bases to trimming and J lost 0 bases, with 16 bases between them. Germline V gene data show CDR1 as MDHEN and CDR2 as SYDVKM. The CDR3 totals 16 residues. The CDR3 DNA reads as TGTGCCAGCAGTTACCTAGCGTTCGTGAGCTCCTACGAGCAGTACTTC. It specifies CASSYLAFVSSYEQYF.

V gene TRBV20-1 combines with J gene TRBJ2-7; TRBD2 is a possible D gene (6 bases). The V gene lost 6 bases and the J gene lost 0 bases, with 18 bases spanning the gap. Germline V gives CDR1 DFQATT, CDR2 SNEGSKA (reference sequence). CDR3 size: 15 residues. CDR3 in amino acids: CSASLLALDSYEQYF. CDR3 DNA: TGCAGTGCGAGCTTACTAGCCCTAGACTCCTACGAGCAGTACTTC.